Sequencing of this T cell receptor beta chain was carried out in a study of long-term antiretroviral therapy in people with HIV. Notes on the study in general: Controls exceeded HIV repertoires in CDR3 length range. Information on adherence to ART, viral resistance or therapy changes was unavailable.

All donors provided no fewer than one pre-ART and no fewer than two post-ART PBMC samples. Roughly 0.85-11 million cryopreserved PBMC were held in samples before DNA extraction. This clone was recorded only once. Its target is unknown. Version v3.0 of the immunoSEQ assay ran at survey level. Data came from immunoSEQ multiplex PCR; TCRdb stores just in-frame clones and leaves some out. The sample consists of under 30,000 clones, roughly 87% of them appearing once. The length of the CDR3 is 16 residues. Germline CDR1 and CDR2: SGHDN and FVKESK. Between the trimmed V and J ends, which lost 4 bases and 3 bases, there was a span of 16 bases.

This sequence originates from a woman in her 30s with HIV. This material consisted of unsorted PBMCs, taken 1.1 years before starting antiretroviral therapy. The chain combines TRBV14 with TRBJ2-1; TRBD2 is a possible D gene (5 bases). The CDR3 is CASSPSRSGLYNEQFF. CDR3 bases: TGTGCCAGCAGCCCCTCGAGAAGCGGACTCTACAATGAGCAGTTCTTC.